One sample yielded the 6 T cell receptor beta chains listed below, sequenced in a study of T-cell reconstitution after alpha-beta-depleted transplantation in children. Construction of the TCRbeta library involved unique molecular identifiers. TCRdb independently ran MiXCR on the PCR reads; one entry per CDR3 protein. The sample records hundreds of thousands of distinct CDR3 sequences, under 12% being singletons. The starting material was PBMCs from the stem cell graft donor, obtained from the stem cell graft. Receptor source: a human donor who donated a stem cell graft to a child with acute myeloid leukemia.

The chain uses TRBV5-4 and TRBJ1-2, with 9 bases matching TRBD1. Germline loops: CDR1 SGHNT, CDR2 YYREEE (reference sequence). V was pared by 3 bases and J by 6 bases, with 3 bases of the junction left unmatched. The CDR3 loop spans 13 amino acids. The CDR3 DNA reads TGTGCCAGCAGCTCCGACAGGGGGGATGGCTACACCTTC. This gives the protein CASSSDRGDGYTF.

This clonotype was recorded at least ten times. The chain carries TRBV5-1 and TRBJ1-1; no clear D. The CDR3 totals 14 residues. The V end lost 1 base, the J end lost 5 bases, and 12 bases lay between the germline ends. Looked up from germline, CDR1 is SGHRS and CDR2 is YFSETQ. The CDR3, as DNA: TGCGCCAGCAGCTTGATGGGTGATAAGACTGAAGCTTTCTTT. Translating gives CASSLMGDKTEAFF.

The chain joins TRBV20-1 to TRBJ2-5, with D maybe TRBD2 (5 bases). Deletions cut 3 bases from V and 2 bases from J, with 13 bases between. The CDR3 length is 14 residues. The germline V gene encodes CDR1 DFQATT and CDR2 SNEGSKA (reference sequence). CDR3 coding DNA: TGCAGTGCTAGTTTCCGGGGATCTCAAGAGACCCAGTACTTC. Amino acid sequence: CSASFRGSQETQYF.

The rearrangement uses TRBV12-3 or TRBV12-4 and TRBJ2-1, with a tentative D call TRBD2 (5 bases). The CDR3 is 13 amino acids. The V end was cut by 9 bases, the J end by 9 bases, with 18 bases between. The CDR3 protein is CASFTILGSEQFF. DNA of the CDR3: TGTGCCAGTTTTACCATTCTAGGGAGTGAGCAGTTCTTC.

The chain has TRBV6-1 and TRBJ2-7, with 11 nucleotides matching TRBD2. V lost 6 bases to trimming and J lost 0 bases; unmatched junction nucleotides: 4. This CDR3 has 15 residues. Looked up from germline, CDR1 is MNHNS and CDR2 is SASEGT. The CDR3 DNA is TGTGCCAGCAGCGAGGGACTAGCGGCCTCCTACGAGCAGTACTTC. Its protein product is CASSEGLAASYEQYF.

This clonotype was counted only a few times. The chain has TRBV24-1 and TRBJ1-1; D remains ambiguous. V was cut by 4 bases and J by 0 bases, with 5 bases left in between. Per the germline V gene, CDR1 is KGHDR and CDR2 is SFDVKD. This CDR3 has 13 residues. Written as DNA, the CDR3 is TGTGCCACCAGTGACCGGCTGAACACTGAAGCTTTCTTT. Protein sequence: CATSDRLNTEAFF.